The T cell receptor beta chain described here comes from a study of tumor and adjacent non-tumor tissue in lung cancer (dated by TCRdb to the late 2010s). Regarding the complete study: Patients with adenocarcinoma (roughly 12), squamous cell carcinoma (2) and small cell lung cancer (1) were included in the cohort. Ages among the roughly 15 patients ranged from roughly 30 to 76 years, there were approximately ten men and 5 women, and disease was at TNM stage I to III. A total of fewer than 150 million productive TCRbeta reads were generated by sequencing, corresponding to an average of about 4.17 million reads per sample. Using bulk TCRbeta repertoires from some 14 lung cancer patients, the study set lung tumor tissue side by side with matched distant non-tumor lung tissue. For each patient, one tumor sample and one normal lung sample were taken, giving thirty paired specimens that underwent TCRbeta CDR3 sequencing. What the research found in general, with its limitations: Because peripheral blood was not sequenced, the blood TCRbeta repertoires of the lung cancer patients in the study went unexamined. TCR diversity was significantly higher in younger patients, and higher tumor TCR diversity was associated with shorter overall and disease-free survival. The cohort had only about 16 patients, and the authors noted that larger samples and more detailed clinical data are needed. The top 100 clones made up a significantly larger cumulative share of the repertoire in normal lung than in tumor tissue. Neither the sequencing platform nor unique molecular identifiers are named or mentioned anywhere in the methods. Significantly higher TCR diversity (inverse Simpson) was observed in tumor tissue than in normal lung tissue (approximately 430 vs 150, P = 0.0075, Mann-Whitney U test).

Bulk unsorted tissue served as the source for RNA extraction, and RNA quality was assessed using a NanoDrop ND-1000 and an Agilent 2100. For the normal lung samples, distant non-tumor tissue was collected more than 3 cm away from the tumor edge. The donors were newly diagnosed lung cancer patients admitted for thoracic surgery in China from August to November 2014 who had not received prior chemotherapy. Anyone who had undergone radiotherapy or chemotherapy before, or who had another cancer at the same time, was left out of the study. Surgical tissue pieces of about 1-2.3 cm3 were preserved in RNAlater solution and stored at -80 °C until use. The library was generated by multiplex PCR. Sequencing was performed on an Illumina HiSeq 2500. Following protocols modified from ARM-PCR, the researchers constructed TCRbeta libraries through three rounds of nested PCR with primers (Table S4). PCR products of 200-500 bp were gel-excised and purified with the QIAquick gel extraction kit before sequencing. Under the source paper's analysis protocol: Trimmomatic was used to clean the reads, FLASH was used to merge the reads into complete CDR3 sequences, and MiTCR was used to assign the reads to V(D)J germline segments. VDJtools was used to compute clonal diversity as the inverse Simpson's index. In-frame sequences lacking a premature stop codon were counted as productive reads. Clones were called with MiXCR by TCRdb after fastp trimmed the public reads at Q25, and only in-frame beta chains were retained. Rows with one shared CDR3 protein collapse into an entry with the most common genes and DNA. None of the V and J calls come from the authors' own analysis; TCRdb made them. The sample table lists over 40,000 distinct CDR3 sequences, about 79% of them with a count of one. The ten biggest clones cover roughly a quarter of the sample.

The CDR3 holds 17 amino acids from the cysteine to the phenylalanine. CDR3 DNA is the only sequence kept; it has 51 bases, read in frame from the first base. The CDR1 and CDR2 encoded by the germline V gene (reference sequence) are DFQATT and SNEGSKA. This clonotype was found a few times. The clone's antigen remains unknown. One end of the junction fails to match germline, which may point to a read error. The rearranged segments are TRBV20-1 and TRBJ2-5, with 7 junctional bases fitting TRBD1. This clonotype originated in a woman aged 55-69 years with non-small cell lung cancer. The sample comprised distant non-tumor lung tissue. The nucleotide sequence reads TGCAGTGCTAGAGCACTACGACAGGGCCTGCACCAAGAGATCCAGTACTTC. It specifies CSARALRQGLHQEIQYF.